Given below is one T cell receptor beta chain in context. TCRdb recomputed calls from the RT-PCR reads with MiXCR, one row per CDR3 protein. The table records almost 700,000 distinct CDR3 sequences, about 14% of them present only once. With 7 bases removed from V and 1 base from J, the gap between germline ends came to 10 bases. CDR1 and CDR2 (germline): WSHSY, SAAADI. CDR3 size: 13 residues. The sequence was collected from a female donor in good health, serving as a healthy control. The V and J genes are TRBV10-2 and TRBJ1-1; weak D call: TRBD1 (5 bases). Sample: memory CD4+ T cells from blood. The CDR3 is CASTPDRNTEAFF. The CDR3 DNA is TGCGCCAGCACCCCCGACAGGAACACTGAAGCTTTCTTT.